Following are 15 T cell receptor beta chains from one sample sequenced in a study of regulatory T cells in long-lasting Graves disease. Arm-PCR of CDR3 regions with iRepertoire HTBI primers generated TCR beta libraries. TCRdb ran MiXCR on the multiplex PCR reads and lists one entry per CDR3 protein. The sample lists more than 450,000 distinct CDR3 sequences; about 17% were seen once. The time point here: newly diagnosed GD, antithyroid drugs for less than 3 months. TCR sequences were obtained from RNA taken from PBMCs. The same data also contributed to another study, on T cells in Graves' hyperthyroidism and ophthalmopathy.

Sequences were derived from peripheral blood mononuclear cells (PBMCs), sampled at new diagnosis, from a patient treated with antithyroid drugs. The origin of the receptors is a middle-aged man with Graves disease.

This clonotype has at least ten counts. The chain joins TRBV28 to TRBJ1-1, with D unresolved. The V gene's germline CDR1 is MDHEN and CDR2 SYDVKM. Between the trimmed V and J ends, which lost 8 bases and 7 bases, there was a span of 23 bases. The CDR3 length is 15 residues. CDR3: CASCESGAGHLEAFF. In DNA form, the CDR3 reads TGTGCCAGCTGCGAGTCCGGCGCCGGCCATCTTGAAGCTTTCTTT. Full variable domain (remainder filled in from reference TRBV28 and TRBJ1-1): DVKVTQSSRYLVKRTGEKVFLECVQDMDHENMFWYRQDPGLGLRLIYFSYDVKMKEKGDIPEGYSVSREKKERFSLILESASTNQTSMYLCASCESGAGHLEAFFGQGTRLTVV.

The DNA for the CDR3 is TGTGCCAGCAGCCAAGGACAGGGGGGCAATTCACCCCTCCACTTT. It codes for CASSQGQGGNSPLHF. This chain connects TRBV14 to TRBJ1-6; the match to TRBD1 covers 9 bases. Germline V gene data show CDR1 as SGHDN and CDR2 as FVKESK. CDR3 length equals 15 residues. Germline trimming cut 1 base from V and 7 bases from J; bases unmatched to any gene: 2.

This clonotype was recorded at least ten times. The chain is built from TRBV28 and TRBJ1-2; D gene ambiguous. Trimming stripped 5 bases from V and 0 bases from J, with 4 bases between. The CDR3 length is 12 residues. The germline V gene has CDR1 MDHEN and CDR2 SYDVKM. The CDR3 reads CASSLANYGYTF. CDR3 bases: TGTGCCAGCAGTCTAGCTAACTATGGCTACACCTTC.

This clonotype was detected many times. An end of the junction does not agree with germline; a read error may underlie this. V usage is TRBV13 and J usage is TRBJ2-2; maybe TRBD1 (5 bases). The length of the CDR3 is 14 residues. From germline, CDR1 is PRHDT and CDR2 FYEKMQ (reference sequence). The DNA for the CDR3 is TGCGCCAGCAGCTTGAGGCAGGGATCCGGGGAGCTGTTTTTT. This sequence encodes CASSLRQGSGELFF.

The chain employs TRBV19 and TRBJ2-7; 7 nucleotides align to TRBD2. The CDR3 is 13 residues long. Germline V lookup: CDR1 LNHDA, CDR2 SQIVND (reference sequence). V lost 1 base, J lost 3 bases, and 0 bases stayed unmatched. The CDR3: CASSIGGGYEQYF. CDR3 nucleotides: TGTGCCAGTAGTATAGGCGGGGGCTACGAGCAGTACTTC.

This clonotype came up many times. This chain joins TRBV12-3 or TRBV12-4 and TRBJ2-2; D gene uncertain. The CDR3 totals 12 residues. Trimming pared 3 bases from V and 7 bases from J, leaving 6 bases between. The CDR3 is CASSFSIGELFF. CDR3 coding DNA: TGTGCCAGCAGTTTTTCAATCGGGGAGCTGTTTTTT.

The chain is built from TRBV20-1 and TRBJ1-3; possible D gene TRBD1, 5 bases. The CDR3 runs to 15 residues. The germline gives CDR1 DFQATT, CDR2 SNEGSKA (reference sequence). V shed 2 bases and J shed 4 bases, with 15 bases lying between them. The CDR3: CSARRDSIRGNTIYF. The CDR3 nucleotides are TGCAGTGCTAGACGGGACTCGATACGAGGAAACACCATATATTTT.

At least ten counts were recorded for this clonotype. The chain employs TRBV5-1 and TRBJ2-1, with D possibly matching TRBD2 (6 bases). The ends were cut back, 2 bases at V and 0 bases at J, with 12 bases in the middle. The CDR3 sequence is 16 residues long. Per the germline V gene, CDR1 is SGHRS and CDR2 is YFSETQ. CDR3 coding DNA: TGCGCCAGCAGCTTTAGCGGAGGGAGCTCCTACAATGAGCAGTTCTTC. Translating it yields CASSFSGGSSYNEQFF.

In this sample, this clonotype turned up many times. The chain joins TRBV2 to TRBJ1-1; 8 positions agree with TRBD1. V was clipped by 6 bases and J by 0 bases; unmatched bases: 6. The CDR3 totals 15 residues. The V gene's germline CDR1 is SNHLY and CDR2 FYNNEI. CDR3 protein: CASRRQGPMNTEAFF. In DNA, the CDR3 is TGTGCCAGCAGAAGACAGGGGCCCATGAACACTGAAGCTTTCTTT.

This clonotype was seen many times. CDR3 nucleotide sequence: TGTGCCAGCTCACCCCGATCGGATACGCAGTATTTT. Its protein product is CASSPRSDTQYF. The chain has TRBV18 and TRBJ2-3; D gene ambiguous. CDR3 length equals 12 residues. Trimming removed 3 bases from V and 6 bases from J, with 7 bases in between. The germline V gene has CDR1 KGHSH and CDR2 LQKENI.

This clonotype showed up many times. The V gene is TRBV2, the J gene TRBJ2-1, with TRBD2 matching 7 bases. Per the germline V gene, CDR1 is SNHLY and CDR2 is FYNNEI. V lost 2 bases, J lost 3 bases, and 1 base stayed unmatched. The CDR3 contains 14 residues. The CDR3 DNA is TGTGCCAGCAGTGAAACTAGCGACTACAATGAGCAGTTCTTC. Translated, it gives CASSETSDYNEQFF. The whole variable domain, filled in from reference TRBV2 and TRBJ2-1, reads EPEVTQTPSHQVTQMGQEVILRCVPISNHLYFYWYRQILGQKVEFLVSFYNNEISEKSEIFDDQFSVERPDGSNFTLKIRSTKLEDSAMYFCASSETSDYNEQFFGPGTRLTVL.

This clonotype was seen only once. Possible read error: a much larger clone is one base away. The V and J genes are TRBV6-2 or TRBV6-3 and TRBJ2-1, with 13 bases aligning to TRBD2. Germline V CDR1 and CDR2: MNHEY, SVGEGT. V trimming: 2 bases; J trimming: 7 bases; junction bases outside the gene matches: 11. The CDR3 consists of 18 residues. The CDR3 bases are TGTGCCAGCAGTTACCTCTGGCCCACTAGCGGGAGGGTGAATGAGCAGTTCTTC. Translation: CASSYLWPTSGRVNEQFF.

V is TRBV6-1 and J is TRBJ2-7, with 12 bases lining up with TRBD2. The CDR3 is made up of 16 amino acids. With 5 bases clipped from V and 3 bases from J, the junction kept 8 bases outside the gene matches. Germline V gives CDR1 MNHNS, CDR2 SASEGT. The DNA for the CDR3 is TGTGCCAGCAGTCTGTCCCGGACTAGCGGGGACTACGAGCAGTACTTC. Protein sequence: CASSLSRTSGDYEQYF.

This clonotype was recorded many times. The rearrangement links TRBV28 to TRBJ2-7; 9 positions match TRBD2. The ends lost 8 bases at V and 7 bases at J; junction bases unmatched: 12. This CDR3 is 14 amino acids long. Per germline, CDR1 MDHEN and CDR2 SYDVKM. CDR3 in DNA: TGTGCCAGCCTCGATAGCGGGAGTAGGGGGGAGCAGTACTTC. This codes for CASLDSGSRGEQYF.

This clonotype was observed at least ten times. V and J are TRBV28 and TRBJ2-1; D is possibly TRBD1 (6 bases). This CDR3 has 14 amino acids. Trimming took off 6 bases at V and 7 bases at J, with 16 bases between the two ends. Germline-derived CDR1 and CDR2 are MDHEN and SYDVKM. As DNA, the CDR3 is TGTGCCAGCAGAACAGGGACCTTCGGTAATGAGCAGTTCTTC. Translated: CASRTGTFGNEQFF.